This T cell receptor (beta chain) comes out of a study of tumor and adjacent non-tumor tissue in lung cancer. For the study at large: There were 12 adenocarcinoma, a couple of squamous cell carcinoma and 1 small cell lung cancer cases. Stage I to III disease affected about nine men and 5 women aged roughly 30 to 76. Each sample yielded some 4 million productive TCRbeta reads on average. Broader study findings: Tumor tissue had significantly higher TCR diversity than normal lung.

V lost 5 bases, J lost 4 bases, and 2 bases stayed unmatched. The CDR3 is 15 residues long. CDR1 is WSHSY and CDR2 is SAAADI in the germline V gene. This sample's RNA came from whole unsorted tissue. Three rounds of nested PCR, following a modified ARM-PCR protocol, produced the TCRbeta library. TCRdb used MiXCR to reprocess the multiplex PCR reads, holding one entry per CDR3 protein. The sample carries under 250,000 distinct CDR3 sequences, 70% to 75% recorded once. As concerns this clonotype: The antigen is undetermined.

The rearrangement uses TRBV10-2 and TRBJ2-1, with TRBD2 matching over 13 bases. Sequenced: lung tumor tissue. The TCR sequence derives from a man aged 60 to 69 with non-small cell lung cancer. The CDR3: CASSWGLAGYNEQFF. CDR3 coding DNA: TGCGCCAGCAGTTGGGGACTAGCGGGATACAATGAGCAGTTCTTC.